One and the same sample provided the 30 T cell receptor beta chains below, sequenced in a study of blood T cell repertoires in COVID-19. Sequenced by immunoSEQ multiplex PCR; TCRdb stores in-frame clones only, minus some. The sample comprises some 150,000 clones, roughly 89% of which are singletons, and approximately 0.95% rests with the top ten. The material sequenced was peripheral blood. The receptors here all came from a woman in her 50s with acute or convalescent COVID-19.

V usage is TRBV5-1 and J usage is TRBJ2-7; the match to TRBD2 covers 13 bases. The CDR3 consists of 16 residues. V dropped 4 bases and J dropped 6; count of bases not matched to a gene: 10. From germline, CDR1 is SGHRS and CDR2 YFSETQ. The CDR3 bases are TGCGCCAGCAGCGACCCAACTAGCGGGAGGGCCGGCGAGCAGTACTTC. This codes for CASSDPTSGRAGEQYF.

This chain connects TRBV14 to TRBJ1-1; D is unclear. Between the trimmed V and J ends, which lost 0 bases and 1 base, there was a span of 6 bases. Germline CDR1 reads SGHDN; CDR2 reads FVKESK. The CDR3 runs 14 residues. In DNA, the CDR3 is TGTGCCAGCAGCCAAGAGACAAGGAACACTGAAGCTTTCTTT. Residues: CASSQETRNTEAFF.

The chain employs TRBV27 and TRBJ2-1, with D tentatively TRBD2 (6 bases). Germline values: CDR1 MNHEY, CDR2 SMNVEV (reference sequence). The CDR3 contains 16 residues. Trimming cost V 3 bases and J 8 bases, with 20 bases left between them. CDR3 DNA sequence: TGTGCCAGCAGTTTCGGGGACTCCCCAATTAGGGATGAGCAGTTCTTC. It translates to CASSFGDSPIRDEQFF.

The CDR3 region is CASSTGGPNEKLFF. In DNA, the CDR3 is TGTGCCAGCAGCACAGGGGGCCCTAATGAAAAACTGTTTTTT. This chain links TRBV7-9 with TRBJ1-4; 9 bases line up with TRBD1. V trimming: 5 bases; J trimming: 3 bases; junction bases outside the gene matches: 1. The CDR3 loop spans 14 amino acids. Germline V lookup: CDR1 SEHNR, CDR2 FQNEAQ (reference sequence).

Here the CDR3 reads CASSAQENTEAFF. The CDR3 DNA reads TGTGCCAGCAGTGCACAGGAGAACACTGAAGCTTTCTTT. The chain links TRBV6-4 to TRBJ1-1, with D tentatively TRBD1 (5 bases). CDR1 is MRHNA and CDR2 is SNTAGT in the germline V gene. The CDR3 is 13 residues long. The V end was cut by 4 bases, the J end by 1 base, with 7 bases between.

The count of this clone is one. J is TRBJ1-2 and V is TRBV9; D might be TRBD1 (6 bases). CDR1 and CDR2 (germline): SGDLS, YYNGEE. The CDR3 totals 15 residues. The V end was cut by 1 base, the J end by 4 bases, with 14 bases between. CDR3 nucleotide sequence: TGTGCCAGCAGCGTACGAGAAACGACAGGCTATGGCTACACCTTC. Translating gives CASSVRETTGYGYTF.

The CDR3 here is CATSKLATDTQYF. In DNA, the CDR3 is TGTGCCACCTCGAAACTAGCGACAGATACGCAGTATTTT. The rearrangement uses TRBV19 and TRBJ2-3, with 7 bases identical to TRBD2. This CDR3 spans 13 amino acids. Trimming cost V 10 bases and J 3 bases; bases outside gene matches: 7. The V gene's germline CDR1 is LNHDA and CDR2 SQIVND (reference sequence).

The V call is TRBV5-5, the J call TRBJ1-4; no clear D gene. CDR3 length equals 14 residues. The V gene lost 2 bases and the J gene lost 5 bases, with 10 bases spanning the gap. Germline V gene data show CDR1 as SGHKS and CDR2 as YYEKEE (reference sequence). CDR3 loop: CASSFSGGNEKLFF. The CDR3 bases are TGTGCCAGCAGCTTCTCAGGCGGGAATGAAAAACTGTTTTTT.

This clone turned up a few times. V is TRBV2 and J is TRBJ1-6; perhaps TRBD1 as D (6 bases). In germline, CDR1 is SNHLY, CDR2 FYNNEI. V was cut by 2 bases and J by 2 bases, with 13 bases left in between. CDR3 length equals 17 residues. This CDR3 is CASSELTKGAYNSPLHF. Here the CDR3 DNA reads TGTGCCAGCAGTGAATTAACGAAGGGGGCCTATAATTCACCCCTCCACTTT.

Remarks on this clone: An end of the junction differs from the germline gene, which may be a read error. The chain carries TRBV7-9 and TRBJ1-1; a possible D gene is TRBD1 (6 bases). Germline CDR1 SEHNR, CDR2 FQNEAQ (reference sequence). This CDR3 region has 13 residues. CDR3 loop: CASRTTGNPEAFF. The CDR3 DNA reads as TGTGCCAGCAGAACAACAGGGAACCCTGAAGCTTTCTTT.

The chain uses TRBV27 and TRBJ2-3, with a weak D call TRBD2 (7 bases). CDR3 size: 16 residues. Deletions cut 4 bases from V and 6 bases from J, with 20 bases between. The V gene's germline CDR1 is MNHEY and CDR2 SMNVEV (reference sequence). The CDR3 protein is CASSSPKGGGLDTQYF. The CDR3 DNA is TGTGCCAGCAGTTCCCCTAAAGGGGGGGGCCTCGATACGCAGTATTTT.

The V and J genes are TRBV6-5 and TRBJ2-1; 9 bases match TRBD2. Germline V gives CDR1 MNHEY, CDR2 SVGAGI. The CDR3 runs to 15 residues. J gave up 4 bases and V 4 bases, and 5 bases lay outside the gene matches. The chain's CDR3 is CASSSAGGVYNEQFF. As DNA, the CDR3 is TGTGCCAGCAGTTCTGCGGGGGGGGTTTACAATGAGCAGTTCTTC.

J is TRBJ2-3 and V is TRBV19; 12 bases match TRBD2. The germline V gene encodes CDR1 LNHDA and CDR2 SQIVND (reference sequence). The CDR3 has 16 residues. The V segment lost 7 bases and the J segment 4 bases; nucleotides outside the gene matches: 9. CDR3 in DNA: TGTGCCAGTAATCCCCAGCTAGCGGGAGGGGCAGATACGCAGTATTTT. The encoded protein is CASNPQLAGGADTQYF.

The chain recombines TRBV4-1 with TRBJ1-6; D remains unclear. This CDR3 has 13 amino acids. Deletions cut 5 bases from V and 10 bases from J, with 12 bases between. Per germline, CDR1 MGHRA and CDR2 YSYEKL. Written as DNA, the CDR3 is TGCGCCAGCAGCTCGAGGACTGACTCACCCCTCCACTTT. Its translation: CASSSRTDSPLHF.

The genes are TRBV4-1 and TRBJ2-1; 8 bases fit TRBD2. This CDR3 has 16 residues. V lost 1 base, J lost 1 base, and 3 bases stayed unmatched. Germline V gives CDR1 MGHRA, CDR2 YSYEKL. CDR3 sequence (DNA): TGCGCCAGCAGCCAAGCCGGGACTAGATCCTACAATGAGCAGTTCTTC. This encodes CASSQAGTRSYNEQFF.

This chain joins TRBV4-2 and TRBJ1-5, with TRBD1 identical over 7 bases. V gave up 3 bases and J gave up 3 bases; unmatched junction bases: 5. CDR1 and CDR2 (germline): LGHNA, YNFKEQ. This CDR3 region has 15 residues. CDR3 protein: CASSQGDRNNQPQHF. The CDR3 DNA follows: TGTGCCAGCAGCCAGGGGGACAGAAACAATCAGCCCCAGCATTTT.

A single count supports this clone. This chain joins TRBV21-1 and TRBJ2-7; the D call TRBD2 from the table was never checked on the DNA. TRBV21-1 is a documented pseudogene. This CDR3 spans 16 amino acids. The CDR3 loop is CASTDQTGSRSYEQYF. CDR3 coding DNA: TGTGCCAGCACCGATCAAACGGGGAGTCGGTCCTACGAGCAGTACTTC.

J is TRBJ1-3 and V is TRBV10-3; perhaps TRBD1 as D (6 bases). Germline CDR1 ENHRY, CDR2 SYGVKD. The CDR3 is 14 amino acids. V lost 6 bases, J lost 5 bases, and 14 bases lay in between. The CDR3 region has the DNA TGTGCCATCAGCGAACAGGACAGCCGAAACACCATATATTTT. It codes for CAISEQDSRNTIYF.

This sequence joins TRBV10-1 and TRBJ2-3; TRBD2 matches 7 bases. Germline lookup yields CDR1 WNHNN and CDR2 SYGVQD (reference sequence). The V segment lost 6 bases and the J segment 2 bases; nucleotides outside the gene matches: 5. The CDR3 extends over 14 amino acids. This CDR3 is CASSASGDTDTQYF. CDR3 nucleotide sequence: TGCGCCAGCAGCGCTAGCGGCGACACAGATACGCAGTATTTT.

This clone was recorded once. This chain uses TRBV20-1 with TRBJ2-1, with 7 bases lining up with TRBD2. Losses at the gene ends were 3 bases for V and 3 bases for J; bases not matched to a gene: 5. This CDR3 spans 14 amino acids. Per the germline V gene, CDR1 is DFQATT and CDR2 is SNEGSKA (reference sequence). CDR3 coding DNA: TGCAGTGCTAGTACTAGCGACCACTACAATGAGCAGTTCTTC. This sequence encodes CSASTSDHYNEQFF.

This clone appeared a single time. The chain links TRBV5-1 to TRBJ2-1; 13 nucleotides align to TRBD2. V lost 0 bases, J lost 1 base, and 1 base stayed unmatched. Germline CDR1 is SGHRS and CDR2 is YFSETQ. This CDR3 spans 17 amino acids. The CDR3 here is CASSLGLAGGSYNEQFF. CDR3 in DNA: TGCGCCAGCAGCTTGGGACTAGCGGGGGGATCCTACAATGAGCAGTTCTTC.

The chain carries TRBV5-4 and TRBJ2-3; 8 bases fit TRBD2. This CDR3 spans 15 amino acids. Germline V gives CDR1 SGHNT, CDR2 YYREEE (reference sequence). With V trimmed by 4 bases and J by 2 bases, 6 bases remained unmatched. In nucleotides, the CDR3 is TGTGCCAGCAGCGGGAGAGCGGGGGTCACAGATACGCAGTATTTT. It specifies CASSGRAGVTDTQYF.

This chain joins TRBV19 and TRBJ1-5, with D tentatively TRBD1 (5 bases). V was clipped by 7 bases and J by 5 bases, with 12 bases between them. The CDR3 contains 13 residues. CDR1 is LNHDA and CDR2 is SQIVND in the germline V gene (reference sequence). This CDR3 reads CASNGGGHQPQHF. CDR3 nucleotides: TGTGCCAGTAATGGGGGAGGTCATCAGCCCCAGCATTTT.

This chain connects TRBV3-1 (or the pseudogene TRBV3-2) to TRBJ1-6, with unresolved D. The CDR3 sequence is 14 residues long. Trimming stripped 1 base from V and 10 bases from J, with 11 bases between. Germline V gene sequence: CDR1 LGHDT, CDR2 YNNKEL (reference sequence). The CDR3 loop reads CASSQGADISPLHF. DNA of the CDR3: TGTGCCAGCAGCCAAGGGGCCGACATCTCACCCCTCCACTTT.

Only a few counts were recorded for this clone. The CDR3 DNA is TGCAGTGCTAAAATCCGGGACAGTTTATACTTC. Residues: CSAKIRDSLYF. The J gene is TRBJ2-7, the V gene TRBV20-1; 7 bases fit TRBD1. Per the germline V gene, CDR1 is DFQATT and CDR2 is SNEGSKA (reference sequence). The CDR3 contains 11 residues. J was trimmed by 13 bases and V by 4 bases; bases with no gene match: 10.

The chain recombines TRBV11-2 with TRBJ2-3, with D maybe TRBD2 (5 bases). V dropped 5 bases and J dropped 4 bases, with 16 bases sitting between them. Looked up from germline, CDR1 is SGHAT and CDR2 is FQNNGV. The CDR3 totals 15 residues. In DNA, the CDR3 is TGTGCCAGCAGCCGGGTATTTCTTAGCGCAGATACGCAGTATTTT. This sequence encodes CASSRVFLSADTQYF. Full variable domain (missing parts from reference TRBV11-2 and TRBJ2-3): EAGVAQSPRYKIIEKRQSVAFWCNPISGHATLYWYQQILGQGPKLLIQFQNNGVVDDSQLPKDRFSAERLKGVDSTLKIQPAKLEDSAVYLCASSRVFLSADTQYFGPGTRLTVL.

The V call is TRBV5-4, the J call TRBJ1-2; 7 bases map to TRBD1. After removal of 1 base from V and 8 bases from J, the junction contained 5 bases not matched to a gene. The CDR3 runs to 13 residues. From germline, CDR1 is SGHNT and CDR2 YYREEE (reference sequence). The DNA for the CDR3 is TGTGCCAGCAGCTTGTCCGGGACAGAGGGCTACACCTTC. Translated: CASSLSGTEGYTF.

This clone was found a few times. This chain uses TRBV7-3 with TRBJ2-4; 9 nucleotides line up with TRBD2. The CDR3 consists of 16 residues. The V gene end was trimmed by 1 base and the J gene end by 2 bases; junction bases not matched to a gene: 3. Germline V gene sequence: CDR1 SGHTA, CDR2 FQGTGA. CDR3 DNA sequence: TGTGCCAGCAGCTTAAGCGGGGGGGCAACCAAAAACATTCAGTACTTC. It specifies CASSLSGGATKNIQYF.

The chain combines TRBV10-3 with TRBJ2-3; D is possibly TRBD1 (5 bases). There are 13 residues in the CDR3. Looked up from germline, CDR1 is ENHRY and CDR2 is SYGVKD. The ends were cut back, 4 bases at V and 2 bases at J, with 7 bases in the middle. The CDR3 DNA reads TGTGCCATCAGTGCAGGGCTCACAGATACGCAGTATTTT. It codes for CAISAGLTDTQYF.

V usage is TRBV2 and J usage is TRBJ2-1, with unresolved D. Germline V CDR1 and CDR2: SNHLY, FYNNEI. Trimming removed 2 bases at V and 0 bases at J, with 11 bases between. The CDR3 covers 16 residues. The CDR3 loop reads CASSERGFSSYNEQFF. The DNA of the CDR3 is TGTGCCAGCAGTGAACGAGGTTTTAGCTCCTACAATGAGCAGTTCTTC.